The 21 T cell receptor beta chains in this list originate from one sample, sequenced in a study of blood T cell repertoires in COVID-19 (dated by TCRdb to about 2020). The method behind the library was the immunoSEQ multiplex PCR assay. This is the immuneACCESS table as TCRdb keeps it, with only in-frame sequences that have V and J called. A part of the clones is gone; compared with another copy, unresolved V genes explain less than half, and the rest is unexplained. The sample includes approximately 130,000 clones, with approximately 85% observed a single time. The ten largest clonotypes hold around 4.1% of the sample. Sequencing input: peripheral blood. These receptors came from a human donor in a cohort sampled during active COVID-19.

The chain joins TRBV19 to TRBJ2-2, with 8 nucleotides matching TRBD1. The ends lost 9 bases at V and 7 bases at J; junction bases unmatched: 13. The CDR3 is 15 amino acids. Germline CDR1 LNHDA, CDR2 SQIVND (reference sequence). The CDR3 sequence is CASSLPGQVIGELFF. The CDR3, as DNA: TGTGCCAGCTCGTTACCGGGACAGGTTATCGGGGAGCTGTTTTTT.

The chain combines TRBV6-5 with TRBJ1-4; D not certain. Germline lookup yields CDR1 MNHEY and CDR2 SVGAGI. The length of the CDR3 is 13 residues. Trimming took 10 bases from V and 4 from J, leaving 13 bases between them. The CDR3 DNA follows: TGTGCCACCATGGCCGTGCTTAATGAAAAACTGTTTTTT. Translation: CATMAVLNEKLFF.

This clone was observed a single time. CDR3 sequence: CASSLESGTGSLYEQYF. In DNA, the CDR3 is TGTGCCAGCAGCCTCGAATCAGGGACAGGGAGTCTGTACGAGCAGTACTTC. The V call is TRBV7-2, the J call TRBJ2-7; 9 bases match TRBD1. Looked up from germline, CDR1 is SGHTA and CDR2 is FQGNSA. The V segment lost 5 bases and the J segment 4 bases; nucleotides outside the gene matches: 15. CDR3 size: 17 residues.

CDR3 loop: CASSTGLGGNTIYF. The DNA for the CDR3 is TGTGCCAGCAGTACAGGGCTGGGCGGAAACACCATATATTTT. This chain joins TRBV28 and TRBJ1-3, with D possibly matching TRBD1 (6 bases). This CDR3 has 14 amino acids. V lost 5 bases to trimming and J lost 4 bases, with 12 bases between them. Germline V CDR1 and CDR2: MDHEN, SYDVKM.

This chain uses TRBV6-1 with TRBJ2-5; no definite D call. The CDR3 is made up of 12 amino acids. Germline CDR1 MNHNS, CDR2 SASEGT. V lost 3 bases, J lost 4 bases, and 6 bases lay in between. The CDR3 sequence: CASSDDLETQYF. CDR3 in DNA: TGTGCCAGCAGTGATGACTTAGAGACCCAGTACTTC.

The chain couples TRBV6-2 or TRBV6-3 to TRBJ2-1; 7 bases are a match to TRBD2. Germline lookup yields CDR1 MNHEY and CDR2 SVGEGT. With 5 bases clipped from V and 7 bases from J, the junction kept 8 bases outside the gene matches. CDR3 length equals 14 residues. The CDR3: CASSKTSVRNEQFF. CDR3 in DNA: TGTGCCAGCAGTAAAACTAGCGTTAGGAATGAGCAGTTCTTC.

This clone was recorded only once. The gene calls are TRBV27 and TRBJ1-4; no definite D call. This CDR3 contains 15 residues. The ends were cut back, 3 bases at V and 4 bases at J, with 12 bases in the middle. The germline gives CDR1 MNHEY, CDR2 SMNVEV (reference sequence). CDR3 nucleotides: TGTGCCAGCAGTTTGGCGGGCTCGGGTAATGAAAAACTGTTTTTT. Its protein product is CASSLAGSGNEKLFF.

This chain uses TRBV20-1 with TRBJ2-5, with D possibly TRBD1 on 6 matching bases. The V end was cut by 3 bases, the J end by 1 base, with 21 bases between. Looked up from germline, CDR1 is DFQATT and CDR2 is SNEGSKA (reference sequence). CDR3 size: 17 residues. CDR3 DNA: TGCAGTGCTAGTGGTTGGGGGCGCGGTGAATTCCAAGAGACCCAGTACTTC. Its protein is CSASGWGRGEFQETQYF.

The chain employs TRBV6-2 or TRBV6-3 and TRBJ2-5, with TRBD2 matching 12 bases. The V gene's germline CDR1 is MNHEY and CDR2 SVGEGT. This CDR3 has 18 residues. The trim removed 0 bases at V and 2 bases at J, leaving 7 bases unmatched. The CDR3 loop is CASSYSPGLAGKQETQYF. The CDR3, as DNA: TGTGCCAGCAGTTACTCTCCGGGACTAGCGGGTAAACAAGAGACCCAGTACTTC.

This clone turned up a few times. This chain uses TRBV10-3 with TRBJ1-1; 7 bases agree with TRBD1. CDR1 and CDR2 (germline): ENHRY, SYGVKD. The J segment lost 8 bases and the V segment lost 1 base, leaving 7 bases of the junction unmatched. The CDR3 spans 14 residues. CDR3 DNA sequence: TGTGCCATCAGTGAGTATACAGGGGCCGGGGAAGCTTTCTTT. Its protein is CAISEYTGAGEAFF.

The rearrangement links TRBV7-2 to TRBJ1-6, with D perhaps TRBD1 (5 bases). This CDR3 is built from 15 residues. Germline CDR1 and CDR2: SGHTA and FQGNSA. Trimming pared 5 bases from V and 6 bases from J, leaving 14 bases between. The CDR3 spells CASSPEGRTNSPLHF. Here the CDR3 DNA reads TGTGCCAGCAGCCCGGAGGGGCGAACTAATTCACCCCTCCACTTT.

This chain uses TRBV20-1 with TRBJ1-1; no clear D. This CDR3 has 13 amino acids. V was pared by 3 bases and J by 0 bases, with 8 bases between. In germline, CDR1 is DFQATT, CDR2 SNEGSKA (reference sequence). In DNA form, the CDR3 reads TGCAGTGCTAGTGAGACTTTGAACACTGAAGCTTTCTTT. As protein: CSASETLNTEAFF.

This clone has a handful of counts. The chain couples TRBV5-6 to TRBJ1-6; 9 bases are shared with TRBD1. The V gene's germline CDR1 is SGHDT and CDR2 YYEEEE. The length of the CDR3 is 16 residues. The ends lost 5 bases at V and 10 bases at J; junction bases unmatched: 13. Written as DNA, the CDR3 is TGTGCCAGCAGTTATGGGACAGGGAACGGTAAATCACCCCTCCACTTT. Translating gives CASSYGTGNGKSPLHF. Drawing the rest from reference TRBV5-6 and TRBJ1-6, the complete variable domain is DAGVTQSPTHLIKTRGQQVTLRCSPKSGHDTVSWYQQALGQGPQFIFQYYEEEERQRGNFPDRFSGHQFPNYSSELNVNALLLGDSALYLCASSYGTGNGKSPLHFGNGTRLTVT.

This rearrangement joins TRBV27 to TRBJ2-3; 9 positions agree with TRBD1. The CDR3 extends over 15 amino acids. V lost 5 bases and J lost 0; bases outside the gene matches: 3. CDR1 MNHEY and CDR2 SMNVEV come from the germline V gene (reference sequence). Written as DNA, the CDR3 is TGTGCCAGCAGTGATGGGACAGGGAGCACAGATACGCAGTATTTT. This translates into CASSDGTGSTDTQYF.

The gene calls are TRBV4-3 and TRBJ1-3; a weak D match, TRBD1 (5 bases). V dropped 1 base and J dropped 0 bases, with 16 bases sitting between them. Germline V lookup: CDR1 LGHNA, CDR2 YSLEER. The CDR3 totals 18 residues. In DNA, the CDR3 is TGCGCCAGCAGCCAAGTCAGGGTTGGGTTTAGCTCTGGAAACACCATATATTTT. Translated: CASSQVRVGFSSGNTIYF.

On this clone itself: Additional DNA sequences in this sample encode the identical CDR3. The chain has TRBV7-2 and TRBJ2-5; the D is unclear. CDR1 is SGHTA and CDR2 is FQGNSA in the germline V gene. V was shortened by 0 bases and J by 5 bases, with 4 bases between the two germline ends. The CDR3 covers 12 residues. CDR3 in DNA: TGTGCCAGCAGCTTAGCCCGGGAGACCCAGTACTTC. Translation gives CASSLARETQYF.

The chain uses TRBV3-1 (or the pseudogene TRBV3-2) and TRBJ2-5; 7 bases align to TRBD1. CDR1 and CDR2 (germline): LGHDT, YNNKEL (reference sequence). The CDR3 has 16 amino acids. Trimming cost V 4 bases and J 4 bases; bases outside gene matches: 12. The CDR3 is CASSPQGQWALETQYF. Written as DNA, the CDR3 is TGTGCCAGCAGCCCGCAGGGACAGTGGGCATTAGAGACCCAGTACTTC.

The chain is built from TRBV4-1 and TRBJ2-4, with 12 bases fitting TRBD2. V dropped 6 bases and J dropped 7; count of bases not matched to a gene: 7. The CDR3 spans 15 residues. Germline V gene sequence: CDR1 MGHRA, CDR2 YSYEKL. CDR3 DNA: TGCGCCAGCAGATCGACTAGCGGGGGACCCAACATTCAGTACTTC. It codes for CASRSTSGGPNIQYF.

The chain carries TRBV27 and TRBJ2-7; 7 nucleotides line up with TRBD1. J lost 7 bases, V lost 5 bases, and 14 bases had no gene match. Germline CDR1 MNHEY, CDR2 SMNVEV (reference sequence). The CDR3 loop spans 15 amino acids. This CDR3 is CASSRPGTEHREQYF. CDR3 DNA: TGTGCCAGCAGTCGACCCGGGACAGAACATCGGGAGCAGTACTTC.

The chain employs TRBV3-1 (or the pseudogene TRBV3-2) and TRBJ1-2; D unresolved. Deletions cut 4 bases from V and 7 bases from J, with 16 bases between. The CDR3 covers 14 residues. The germline V gene has CDR1 LGHDT and CDR2 YNNKEL (reference sequence). The CDR3: CASSPVPAPSGYTF. CDR3 bases: TGTGCCAGCAGCCCAGTCCCCGCTCCCTCTGGCTACACCTTC.

This clone was counted once. This rearrangement joins TRBV10-3 to TRBJ2-7, with TRBD2 matching 8 bases. The V gene's germline CDR1 is ENHRY and CDR2 SYGVKD. With V trimmed by 10 bases and J by 3 bases, 11 bases remained unmatched. CDR3 length: 14 amino acids. CDR3 coding DNA: TGTGCCAGCCGTGACGGGGGGGGGCGCTACGAGCAGTACTTC. The encoded protein is CASRDGGGRYEQYF.